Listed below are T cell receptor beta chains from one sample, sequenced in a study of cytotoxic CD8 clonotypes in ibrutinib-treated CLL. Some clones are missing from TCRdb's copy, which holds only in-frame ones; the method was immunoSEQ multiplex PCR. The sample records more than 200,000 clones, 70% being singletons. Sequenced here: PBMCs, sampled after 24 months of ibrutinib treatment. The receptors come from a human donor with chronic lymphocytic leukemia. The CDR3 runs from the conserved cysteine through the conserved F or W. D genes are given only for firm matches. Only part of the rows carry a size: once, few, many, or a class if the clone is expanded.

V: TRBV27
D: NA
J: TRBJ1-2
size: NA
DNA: TGTGCCAGCAGCTCTAGGTCGGGGGGCTCCTCCTTCTTGAATGGCTACACCTTC
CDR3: CASSSRSGGSSFLNGYTF

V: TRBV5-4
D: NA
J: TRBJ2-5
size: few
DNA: TGTGCCAGCAGCTCTCAAGAGACCCAGTACTTC
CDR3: CASSSQETQYF

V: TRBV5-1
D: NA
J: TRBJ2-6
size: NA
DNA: TGCGCCAGCAGCTTGGGTGACTCTGGGGCCAACGTCCTGACTTTC
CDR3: CASSLGDSGANVLTF

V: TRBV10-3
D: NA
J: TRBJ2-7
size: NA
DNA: TGTGCCACTGAGACACCAGAAAGCTCCTACGAGCAGTACTTC
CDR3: CATETPESSYEQYF

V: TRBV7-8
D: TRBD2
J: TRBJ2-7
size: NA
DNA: TGTGCCAGCAGCCCGCTCGTACTAGCGGGGTCTTACGAGCAGTACTTC
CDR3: CASSPLVLAGSYEQYF

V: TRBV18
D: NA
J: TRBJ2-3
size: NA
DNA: TGTGCCAGCTCTCGGGACGGAATTATCACAGATACGCAGTATTTT
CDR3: CASSRDGIITDTQYF

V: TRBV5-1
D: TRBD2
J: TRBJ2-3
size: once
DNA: TGCGCCAGCAGCCAACTAGCGGGTAGCACAGATACGCAGTATTTT
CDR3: CASSQLAGSTDTQYF

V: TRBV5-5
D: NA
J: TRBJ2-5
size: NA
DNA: TGTGCCAGCAGCTCCTGGGAAGAGACCCAGTACTTC
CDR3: CASSSWEETQYF

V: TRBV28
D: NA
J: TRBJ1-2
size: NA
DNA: TGTGCCAGCTCTAAGGCGGTACAATATGGCTACACCTTC
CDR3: CASSKAVQYGYTF

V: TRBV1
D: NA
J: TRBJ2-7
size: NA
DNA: TGCACCAGCAGCCAAGTGTCAACAGGGGTTTCCTCCTACGAGCAGTACTTC
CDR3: CTSSQVSTGVSSYEQYF

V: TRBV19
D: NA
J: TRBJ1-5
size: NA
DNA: TGTGCCAGTAGTACCCCGGTAGGGCCCAATATGCATTTT
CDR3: CASSTPVGPNMHF

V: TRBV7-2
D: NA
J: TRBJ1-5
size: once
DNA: TGTGCCAGCAGCTTAGGGGGGAGCGTGGGCAATCAGCCCCAGCATTTT
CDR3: CASSLGGSVGNQPQHF

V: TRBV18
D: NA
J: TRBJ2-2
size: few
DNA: TGTGCCAGCTCACCACGGGGTTCGGGAGAGACGACCGGGGAGCTGTTTTTT
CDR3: CASSPRGSGETTGELFF

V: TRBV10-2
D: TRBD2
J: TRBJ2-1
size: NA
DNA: TGCGCCAGCCGTCTACTAGCGGGAGATCTCTATGAGCAGTTCTTC
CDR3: CASRLLAGDLYEQFF

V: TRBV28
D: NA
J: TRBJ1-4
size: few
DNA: TGTGCCAGCAGTGAGGGCCCGGAGGGTGAAAAACTGTTTTTT
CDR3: CASSEGPEGEKLFF

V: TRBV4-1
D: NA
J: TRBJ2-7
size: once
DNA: TGCGCCAGCACCTCCAGCAACGGGAACGAGCAGTACTTC
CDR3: CASTSSNGNEQYF

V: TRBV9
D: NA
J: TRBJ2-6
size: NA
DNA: TGTGCCAGCAGCGGCGTTCGGGGGATCAACTCTGGGGCCAACGTCCTGACTTTC
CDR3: CASSGVRGINSGANVLTF

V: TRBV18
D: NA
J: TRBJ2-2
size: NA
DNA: TGTGCCAGCTCACTCCGTCCGCCGGGTATCTCGGGGGAGCTGTTTTTT
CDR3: CASSLRPPGISGELFF

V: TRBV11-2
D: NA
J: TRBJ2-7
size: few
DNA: TGTGCCAGCAGCCAGGAAGCAGCTCTCATTCCCTACGAGCAGTACTTC
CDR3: CASSQEAALIPYEQYF

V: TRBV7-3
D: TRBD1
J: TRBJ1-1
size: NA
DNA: TGTGCCAGCAGCACCACAGGGGAGAACACTGAAGCTTTCTTT
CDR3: CASSTTGENTEAFF

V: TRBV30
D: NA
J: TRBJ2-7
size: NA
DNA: TGTGCCTGGAGGGAGGTCTACTACTACGAGCAGTACTTC
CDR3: CAWREVYYYEQYF

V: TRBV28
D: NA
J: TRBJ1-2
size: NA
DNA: TGTGCCAGCAGTTTAACAGGTTTATATGGCTACACCTTC
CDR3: CASSLTGLYGYTF

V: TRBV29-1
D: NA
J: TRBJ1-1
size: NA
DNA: TGCAGCGTTGAAGGGGCAGGGAAGGCTTTCTTT
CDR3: CSVEGAGKAFF

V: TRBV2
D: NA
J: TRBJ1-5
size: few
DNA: TGTGCCAGCAGCAGCGGGACGGCCCAGCCCCAGCATTTT
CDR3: CASSSGTAQPQHF

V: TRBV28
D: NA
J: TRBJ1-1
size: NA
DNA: TGTGCCAGCAGTTTATGGAGGGACACTTACACTGAAGCTTTCTTT
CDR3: CASSLWRDTYTEAFF

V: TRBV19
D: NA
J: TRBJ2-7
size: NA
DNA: TGTGCCAGTAAAATAAAGGGGGATAGCTCCTACGAGCAGTACTTC
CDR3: CASKIKGDSSYEQYF

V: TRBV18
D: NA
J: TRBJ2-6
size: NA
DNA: TGTGCCAGCTCACCACCCTCTGGGGCCAACGTCCTGACTTTC
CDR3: CASSPPSGANVLTF

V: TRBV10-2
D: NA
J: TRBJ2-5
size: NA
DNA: TGCGCCAGCAGGATTGGGCGGAACCAAGAGACCCAGTACTTC
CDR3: CASRIGRNQETQYF

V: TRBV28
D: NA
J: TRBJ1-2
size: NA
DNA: TGTGCCAGCAGTTTATATCTGGGGTCTGACGCTAACTATGGCTACACCTTC
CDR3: CASSLYLGSDANYGYTF

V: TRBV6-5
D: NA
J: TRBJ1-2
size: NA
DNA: TGTGCCAGCTCCGCAGGGACGTGGGATGGCTACACCTTC
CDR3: CASSAGTWDGYTF

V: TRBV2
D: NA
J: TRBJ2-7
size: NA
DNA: TGTGCCAGCACCGTGGCGGGAACGGACTACGAGCAGTACTTC
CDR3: CASTVAGTDYEQYF

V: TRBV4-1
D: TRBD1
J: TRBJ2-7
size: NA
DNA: TGCGCCAGCAGCCACGGGGGCCCTGGGACAGGGGGTTCCTACGAGCAGTACTTC
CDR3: CASSHGGPGTGGSYEQYF

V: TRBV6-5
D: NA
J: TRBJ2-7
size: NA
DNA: TGTGCCAGCAGTGGCCGGGGAGGTCCGGTTAACGAGCAGTACTTC
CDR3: CASSGRGGPVNEQYF

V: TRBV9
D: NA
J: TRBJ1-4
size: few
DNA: TGTGCCAGCAGCGTTGATAGCAGATCAACTAATGAAAAACTGTTTTTT
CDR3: CASSVDSRSTNEKLFF

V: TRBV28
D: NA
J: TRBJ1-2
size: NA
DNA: TGTGCCAGCAGCCCCGGGGACGTGGATGGCTACACCTTC
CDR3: CASSPGDVDGYTF

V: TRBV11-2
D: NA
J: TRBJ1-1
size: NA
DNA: TGTGCCAGCAGCTTAGGCCTGGGAGTGGACACTGAAGCTTTCTTT
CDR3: CASSLGLGVDTEAFF